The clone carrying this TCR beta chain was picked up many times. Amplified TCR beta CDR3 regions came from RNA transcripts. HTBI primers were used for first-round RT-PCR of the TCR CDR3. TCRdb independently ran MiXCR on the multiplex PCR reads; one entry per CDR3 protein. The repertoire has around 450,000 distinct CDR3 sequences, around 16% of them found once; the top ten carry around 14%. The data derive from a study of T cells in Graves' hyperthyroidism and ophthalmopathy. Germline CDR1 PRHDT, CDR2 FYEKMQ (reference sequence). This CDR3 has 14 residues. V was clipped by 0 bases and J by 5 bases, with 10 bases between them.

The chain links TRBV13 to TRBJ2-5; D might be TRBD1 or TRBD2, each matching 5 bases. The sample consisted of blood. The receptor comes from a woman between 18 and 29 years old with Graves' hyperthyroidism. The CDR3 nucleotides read TGTGCCAGCAGCTTAGGGAGGGGCGGGGAGACCCAGTACTTC. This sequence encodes CASSLGRGGETQYF.